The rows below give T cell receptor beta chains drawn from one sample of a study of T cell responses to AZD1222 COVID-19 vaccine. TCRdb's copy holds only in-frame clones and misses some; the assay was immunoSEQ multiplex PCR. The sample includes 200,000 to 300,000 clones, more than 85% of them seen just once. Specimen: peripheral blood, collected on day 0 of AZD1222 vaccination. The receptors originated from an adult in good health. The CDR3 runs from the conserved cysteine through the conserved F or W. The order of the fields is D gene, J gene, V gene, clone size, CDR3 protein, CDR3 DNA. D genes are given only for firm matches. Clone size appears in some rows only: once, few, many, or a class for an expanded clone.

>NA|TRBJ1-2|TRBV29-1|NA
CSVEGGQHYGYTF
TGCAGCGTTGAAGGTGGACAGCACTATGGCTACACCTTC
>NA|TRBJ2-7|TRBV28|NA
CASRLEALKEQYF
TGTGCCAGCAGGTTGGAAGCCCTCAAAGAGCAGTACTTC
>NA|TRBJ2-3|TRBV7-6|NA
CASSLGTVEDTQYF
TGTGCCAGCAGCTTAGGCACGGTGGAAGATACGCAGTATTTT
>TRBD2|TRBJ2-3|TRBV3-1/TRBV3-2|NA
CASSHLAADTQYF
TGTGCCAGCAGCCACCTAGCGGCAGATACGCAGTATTTT
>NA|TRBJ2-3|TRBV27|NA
CASSQTDTQYF
TGTGCCAGCAGTCAAACAGATACGCAGTATTTT
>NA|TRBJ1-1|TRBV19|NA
CASSIAGRGYTEAFF
TGTGCCAGTAGTATAGCAGGCAGAGGGTACACTGAAGCTTTCTTT
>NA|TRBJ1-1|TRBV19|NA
CASTPRPGSGTAFF
TGTGCCAGTACCCCCCGGCCAGGGTCAGGTACGGCTTTCTTT
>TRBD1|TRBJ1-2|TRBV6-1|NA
CASSDEGAWGYTF
TGTGCCAGCAGTGATGAGGGGGCCTGGGGCTACACCTTC
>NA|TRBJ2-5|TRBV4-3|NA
CASSRLTSSGETQYF
TGCGCCAGCAGCCGCCTAACATCGAGTGGAGAGACCCAGTACTTC
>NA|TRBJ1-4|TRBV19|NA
CASRKSDATNEKLFF
TGTGCCAGTAGAAAGTCGGATGCAACTAATGAAAAACTGTTTTTT
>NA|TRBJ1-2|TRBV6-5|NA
CASSLWGGGYGYTF
TGTGCCAGCAGCCTCTGGGGGGGTGGATATGGCTACACCTTC
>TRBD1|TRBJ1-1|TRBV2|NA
CASSQDREEAFF
TGTGCCAGCAGTCAGGACAGGGAGGAAGCTTTCTTT
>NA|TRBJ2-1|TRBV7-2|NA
CASISQAGNEQFF
TGTGCCAGCATCTCCCAGGCGGGGAATGAGCAGTTCTTC
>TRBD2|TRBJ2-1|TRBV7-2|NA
CASSSGTSGYNEQFF
TGTGCCAGCAGCTCCGGGACTAGCGGCTACAATGAGCAGTTCTTC
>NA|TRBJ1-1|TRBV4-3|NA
CASSQIIWVNTEAFF
TGCGCCAGCAGCCAGATAATTTGGGTGAACACTGAAGCTTTCTTT
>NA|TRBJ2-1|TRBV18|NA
CASSPSGTNNEQFF
TGTGCCAGCTCACCCAGCGGGACAAACAATGAGCAGTTCTTC
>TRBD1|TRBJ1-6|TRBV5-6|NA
CASSLRTGIPSYNSPLHF
TGTGCCAGCAGCTTAAGGACAGGAATACCCTCCTATAATTCACCCCTCCACTTT
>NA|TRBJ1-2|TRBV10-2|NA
CASSRTGDNGYTF
TGCGCCAGCAGTCGGACGGGTGACAATGGCTACACCTTC
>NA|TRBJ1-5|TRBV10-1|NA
CASSEGDQPQHF
TGCGCCAGCAGTGAAGGGGACCAGCCCCAGCATTTT
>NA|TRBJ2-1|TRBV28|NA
CASTNPRRGRNEQFF
TGTGCCAGCACCAACCCTAGGAGAGGGCGCAATGAGCAGTTCTTC
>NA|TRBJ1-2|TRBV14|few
CASRRTGTTDDGYTF
TGTGCCAGCAGGAGGACCGGGACGACAGACGATGGCTACACCTTC
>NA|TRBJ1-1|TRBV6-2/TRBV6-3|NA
CASSYTGRDLNTEAFF
TGTGCCAGCAGTTATACCGGCCGGGATTTGAACACTGAAGCTTTCTTT
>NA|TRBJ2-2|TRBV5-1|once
CASSFRGAGGELFF
TGCGCCAGCAGCTTCCGGGGGGCAGGCGGGGAGCTGTTTTTT
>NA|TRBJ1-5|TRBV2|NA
CASRGGVNQPQHF
TGTGCCAGCCGGGGGGGAGTAAATCAGCCCCAGCATTTT